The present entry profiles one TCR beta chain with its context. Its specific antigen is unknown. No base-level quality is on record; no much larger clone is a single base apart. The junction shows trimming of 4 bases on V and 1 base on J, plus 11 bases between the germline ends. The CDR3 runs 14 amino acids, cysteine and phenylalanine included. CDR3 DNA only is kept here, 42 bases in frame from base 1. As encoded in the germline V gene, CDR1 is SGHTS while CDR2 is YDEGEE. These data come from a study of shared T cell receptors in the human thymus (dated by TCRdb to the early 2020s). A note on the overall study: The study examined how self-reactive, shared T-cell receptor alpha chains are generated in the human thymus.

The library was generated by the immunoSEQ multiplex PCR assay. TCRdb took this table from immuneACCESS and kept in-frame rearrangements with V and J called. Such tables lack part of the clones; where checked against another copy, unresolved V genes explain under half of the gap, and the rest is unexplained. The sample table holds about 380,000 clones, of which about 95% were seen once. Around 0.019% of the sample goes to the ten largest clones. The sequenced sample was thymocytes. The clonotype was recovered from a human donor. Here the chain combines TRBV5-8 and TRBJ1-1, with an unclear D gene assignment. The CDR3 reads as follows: CASSAGCSNTEAFF. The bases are TGTGCCAGCAGCGCGGGTTGCTCGAACACTGAAGCTTTCTTT.